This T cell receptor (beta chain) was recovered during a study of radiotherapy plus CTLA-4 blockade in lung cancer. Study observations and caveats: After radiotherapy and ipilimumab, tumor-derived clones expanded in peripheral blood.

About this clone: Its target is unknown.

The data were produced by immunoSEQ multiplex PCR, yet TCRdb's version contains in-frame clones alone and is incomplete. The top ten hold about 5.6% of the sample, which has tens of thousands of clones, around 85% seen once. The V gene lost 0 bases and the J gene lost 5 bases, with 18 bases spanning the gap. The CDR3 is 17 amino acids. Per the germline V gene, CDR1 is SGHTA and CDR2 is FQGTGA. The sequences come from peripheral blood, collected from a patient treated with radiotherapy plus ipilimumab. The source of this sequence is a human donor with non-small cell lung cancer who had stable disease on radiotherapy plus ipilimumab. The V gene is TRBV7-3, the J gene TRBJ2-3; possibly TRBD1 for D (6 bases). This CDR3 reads CASSLTSRQAREDTQYF. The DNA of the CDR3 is TGTGCCAGCAGCTTAACTTCTCGACAGGCACGAGAAGATACGCAGTATTTT.